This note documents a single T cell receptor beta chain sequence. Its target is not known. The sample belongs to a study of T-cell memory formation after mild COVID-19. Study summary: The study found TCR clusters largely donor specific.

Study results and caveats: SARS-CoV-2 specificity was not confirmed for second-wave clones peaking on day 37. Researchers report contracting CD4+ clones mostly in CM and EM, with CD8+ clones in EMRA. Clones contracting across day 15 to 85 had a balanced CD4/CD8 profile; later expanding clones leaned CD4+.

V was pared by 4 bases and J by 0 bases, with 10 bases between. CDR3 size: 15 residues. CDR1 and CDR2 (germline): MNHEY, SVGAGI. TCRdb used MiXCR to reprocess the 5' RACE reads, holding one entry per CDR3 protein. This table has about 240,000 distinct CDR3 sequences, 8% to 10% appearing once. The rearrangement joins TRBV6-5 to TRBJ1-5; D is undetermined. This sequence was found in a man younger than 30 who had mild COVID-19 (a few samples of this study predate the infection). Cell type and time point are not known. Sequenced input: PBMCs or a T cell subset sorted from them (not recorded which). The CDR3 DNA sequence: TGTGCCAGCAGTTCGGACGTTAATAGCAATCAGCCCCAGCATTTT. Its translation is CASSSDVNSNQPQHF.